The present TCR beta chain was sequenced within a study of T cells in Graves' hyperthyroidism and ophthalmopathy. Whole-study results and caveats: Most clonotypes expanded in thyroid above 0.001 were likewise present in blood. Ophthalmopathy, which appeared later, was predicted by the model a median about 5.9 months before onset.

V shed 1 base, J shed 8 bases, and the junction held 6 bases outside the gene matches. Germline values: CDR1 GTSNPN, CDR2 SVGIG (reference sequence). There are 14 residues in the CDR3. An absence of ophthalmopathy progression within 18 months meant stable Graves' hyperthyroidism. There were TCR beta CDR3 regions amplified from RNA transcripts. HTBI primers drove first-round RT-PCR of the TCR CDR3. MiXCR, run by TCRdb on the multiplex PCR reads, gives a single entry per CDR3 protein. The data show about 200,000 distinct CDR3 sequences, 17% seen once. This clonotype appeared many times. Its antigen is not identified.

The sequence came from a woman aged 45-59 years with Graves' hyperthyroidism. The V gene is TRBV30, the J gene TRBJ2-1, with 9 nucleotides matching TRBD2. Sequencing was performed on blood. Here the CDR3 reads CAWSGGTSIHEQFF. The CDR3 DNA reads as TGTGCCTGGAGTGGAGGGACTAGCATCCATGAGCAGTTCTTC. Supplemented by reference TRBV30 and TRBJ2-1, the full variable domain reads SQTIHQWPATLVQPVGSPLSLECTVEGTSNPNLYWYRQAAGRGLQLLFYSVGIGQISSEVPQNLSASRPQDRQFILSSKKLLLSDSGFYLCAWSGGTSIHEQFFGPGTRLTVL.